The rows below give T cell receptor beta chains drawn from one sample of a study of cytomegalovirus exposure and HLA in healthy donors. Sequencing was performed with immunoSEQ multiplex PCR; in TCRdb, only in-frame clones are kept and a portion is missing. The sample shows around 200,000 clones, 65% to 90% of them seen only once. Sequencing was performed on PBMCs. The receptors come from a girl under 18 in good health and CMV-seronegative. The CDR3 runs from the conserved cysteine through the conserved F or W. D genes are given only for firm matches. Some rows have no size entry. The others give once, few or many, or a class for an expanded clone.

J gene	V gene	CDR3 length	clone size	D gene	CDR3 DNA	CDR3 protein
TRBJ2-7	TRBV7-2	13	-	-	TGTGCCAGCAGCTTAGGTTACATAAACGAGCAGTACTTC	CASSLGYINEQYF
TRBJ2-1	TRBV30	13	-	-	TGTGCCTGGAGTAGTAGCGGACCCAATGAGCAGTTCTTC	CAWSSSGPNEQFF
TRBJ2-1	TRBV11-1	15	-	-	TGTGCCAGCAGCTTTTCAGGGTTTACCTACAATGAGCAGTTCTTC	CASSFSGFTYNEQFF
TRBJ2-1	TRBV2	13	-	TRBD1	TGTGCCAGCAATAGGGACAGGCTCAATGAGCAGTTCTTC	CASNRDRLNEQFF
TRBJ2-7	TRBV10-3	14	once	TRBD1	TGTGCCATCAGAGACCGGGACAGCACTTACGAGCAGTACTTC	CAIRDRDSTYEQYF
TRBJ1-2	TRBV6-5	13	-	-	TGTGCCAGCAGAAATACAGGGACCTATGGCTACACCTTC	CASRNTGTYGYTF
TRBJ1-1	TRBV6-4	14	-	TRBD1	TGTGCCAGCAGTGACCTGGGACAGGACACTGAAGCTTTCTTT	CASSDLGQDTEAFF
TRBJ2-5	TRBV18	15	-	TRBD1	TGTGCCAGCTCATCACAGGGGCCCCGGACGGAGACCCAGTACTTC	CASSSQGPRTETQYF
TRBJ1-2	TRBV15	14	once	-	TGTGCCACCAGCAGAGGGGACTCTAACTATGGCTACACCTTC	CATSRGDSNYGYTF
TRBJ2-3	TRBV27	20	-	TRBD2	TGTGCCAGCAGGGAGATGATCGGACTAGCGGGCGACTTTAGCACAGATACGCAGTATTTT	CASREMIGLAGDFSTDTQYF
TRBJ1-1	TRBV15	15	-	TRBD1	TGTGCCACCAGCAGCGGAGCACAGGGGGGGACTGAAGCTTTCTTT	CATSSGAQGGTEAFF
TRBJ1-2	TRBV28	15	-	TRBD1	TGTGCCAGCAGTCCCGGGACAGCCTCTCTTCCTGGCTACACCTTC	CASSPGTASLPGYTF
TRBJ2-5	TRBV5-6	16	-	-	TGTGCCAGCAGCTTGTTAGCGGCTAGCAACCAAGAGACCCAGTACTTC	CASSLLAASNQETQYF
TRBJ1-5	TRBV28	12	-	-	TGTGCCAGCATGGCAGGCGTACGGCCCCAGCATTTT	CASMAGVRPQHF
TRBJ1-1	TRBV7-9	16	-	-	TGTTCCAGCAGCTTAGATAAGACAGCTAAGAACACTGAAGCTTTCTTT	CSSSLDKTAKNTEAFF
TRBJ2-1	TRBV5-4	15	-	-	TGTGCCAGCGGATTACAGGGAAGGTCCTACAATGAGCAGTTCTTC	CASGLQGRSYNEQFF
TRBJ2-1	TRBV11-2	15	-	TRBD2	TGTGCCAGCAGCTTAGAGCCTAGCGGGAGGGCCGAACAGTTCTTC	CASSLEPSGRAEQFF
TRBJ2-7	TRBV27	13	-	-	TGTGCCAGCAGTTCGAACAGGGACAACGAGCAGTACTTC	CASSSNRDNEQYF
TRBJ2-7	TRBV7-3	14	-	-	TGTGCCAGCAGCTTAAGGTTCCAGCGCTACGAGCAGTACTTC	CASSLRFQRYEQYF
TRBJ2-5	TRBV27	14	-	-	TGTGCCAGCAGCTACACTCAACCGGGAGAGACCCAGTACTTC	CASSYTQPGETQYF
TRBJ1-5	TRBV6-6	14	once	TRBD1	TGTGCCAGCGGAACAGGGGTCCGCAATCAGCCCCAGCATTTT	CASGTGVRNQPQHF
TRBJ2-4	TRBV6-5	14	few	TRBD2	TGTGCCAGCAGTCCTGGACTAGCGGGAGGGCTTCGAGTTTTC	CASSPGLAGGLRVF
TRBJ2-5	TRBV28	14	-	-	TGTGCCAGCAGTTTTCAGGGAAGGGTAGGGACCCAGTACTTC	CASSFQGRVGTQYF
TRBJ1-4	TRBV30	15	-	TRBD1	TGTGCCTGGAGTGCCCTAGGGGGCGCAGGTGAAAAACTGTTTTTT	CAWSALGGAGEKLFF
TRBJ2-1	TRBV5-6	16	-	TRBD2	TGTGCCAGCAGCCTTCTTAGCGGGAGCTCCTACAATGAGCAGTTCTTC	CASSLLSGSSYNEQFF
TRBJ2-7	TRBV30	12	-	TRBD2	TGTGCCTGGAGTTCGACTAGCGAGAGGCAGTACTTC	CAWSSTSERQYF
TRBJ2-1	TRBV4-3	15	few	-	TGCGCCAGCAGCCAAGGACAGGAGGCCTACAATGAGCAGTTCTTC	CASSQGQEAYNEQFF
TRBJ1-1	TRBV19	13	-	-	TGTGCCAGTAGTAAAGGACGGAAGGGGGAAGCTTTCTTT	CASSKGRKGEAFF
TRBJ2-7	TRBV28	12	-	-	TGTGCCAGCAGTGGAGGACCGTCCGAGCAGTACTTC	CASSGGPSEQYF
TRBJ1-3	TRBV4-2	17	-	-	TGTGCCAGCAGCCAAGAGGCGACAGGTCAATCGGGAAACACCATATATTTT	CASSQEATGQSGNTIYF
TRBJ1-2	TRBV28	15	once	-	TGTGCCAGCAGTTTCTATAGGAAGACAGTCTATGGCTACACCTTC	CASSFYRKTVYGYTF
TRBJ2-4	TRBV15	15	few	-	TGTGCCACCAGCAGAGATCGGCAGGGGAAAAACATTCAGTACTTC	CATSRDRQGKNIQYF
TRBJ2-5	TRBV2	13	-	-	TGTGCCAGCCGACTTTCCTCCCTGGAGACCCAGTACTTC	CASRLSSLETQYF
TRBJ1-4	TRBV2	10	-	-	TGTGCCGGCAGCGATGAAAAACTGTTTTTT	CAGSDEKLFF
TRBJ1-5	TRBV5-5	15	-	TRBD1	TGTGCCAGCAGCGTTGGACAGGGGGCGGGTCAGCCCCAGCATTTT	CASSVGQGAGQPQHF
TRBJ2-7	TRBV4-1	17	-	TRBD1	TGCGCCAGCAGCCACGAGTATCCCGGACAGGAGCTCTACGAGCAGTACTTC	CASSHEYPGQELYEQYF
TRBJ2-3	TRBV7-2	17	-	TRBD2	TGTGCCAGCAGCTTACGGGCTAGCGGGGGATCTACAGATACGCAGTATTTT	CASSLRASGGSTDTQYF
TRBJ2-5	TRBV7-3	13	-	-	TGTGCCAGCAGCCCTTATCCGCAAGAGACCCAGTACTTC	CASSPYPQETQYF
TRBJ1-5	TRBV30	15	-	-	TGTGCCTGGAGAGTAAGTGACTATAGCAATCAGCCCCAGCATTTT	CAWRVSDYSNQPQHF
TRBJ2-1	TRBV7-9	19	-	-	TGTGCCAGCAGCCCACCTCGGGCGGGCAACGAATTAGCCGACAATGAGCAGTTCTTC	CASSPPRAGNELADNEQFF
TRBJ2-1	TRBV5-4	15	once	-	TGTGCCAGCAGCCACAACCGGGACGGGGGTCGTGAGCAGTTCTTC	CASSHNRDGGREQFF
TRBJ2-7	TRBV27	16	-	-	TGTGCCAGCAGTTTATCCGGGGGGCGCCTCGCCTACGAGCAGTACTTC	CASSLSGGRLAYEQYF
TRBJ1-1	TRBV11-2	14	-	TRBD1	TGTACCAGCAGCTTCACAGGGGGTTACACTGAAGCTTTCTTT	CTSSFTGGYTEAFF
TRBJ2-1	TRBV7-3	16	-	TRBD2	TGTGCCAGCAGCCCCACAGTAGCGGGAGGTTGGCGAGAGCAGTTCTTC	CASSPTVAGGWREQFF
TRBJ1-5	TRBV9	16	few	-	TGTGCCAGCAGCGTAGGAGGAACAGGGTCCAATCAGCCCCAGCATTTT	CASSVGGTGSNQPQHF
TRBJ2-7	TRBV7-8	15	-	TRBD2	TGTGCCAGCAGCCCCGGGACTAGCGGGACCTACGAGCAGTACTTC	CASSPGTSGTYEQYF
TRBJ2-1	TRBV18	15	-	-	TGTGCCAGCTCACCACGTCGGGAATCTTCCAATGAGCAGTTCTTC	CASSPRRESSNEQFF
TRBJ2-7	TRBV5-1	13	few	TRBD1	TGCGCCAGCAGTAGGACAGGGCAATACGAGCAGTACTTC	CASSRTGQYEQYF
TRBJ2-7	TRBV5-4	14	few	TRBD1	TGTGCCAGCAGCTCCCGACAGGGTTTCGACGAGCAGTACTTC	CASSSRQGFDEQYF
TRBJ1-2	TRBV5-5	13	few	-	TGTGCCAGCAGGCAATATCGACAGGACGGCTACACCTTC	CASRQYRQDGYTF
TRBJ2-5	TRBV4-2	16	once	TRBD1	TGTGCCAGCAGCCAAGAAGGGACAGGATTTCAAGAGACCCAGTACTTC	CASSQEGTGFQETQYF
TRBJ2-7	TRBV7-2	15	-	TRBD2	TGTGCCAGCAGCTTAGTGGCTAGCGGGCCATGGGAGCAGTACTTC	CASSLVASGPWEQYF
TRBJ1-2	TRBV9	16	-	TRBD1	TGTGCCAGCAGCGTGGGGACAGGTTCTGCGTGGTATGGCTACACCTTC	CASSVGTGSAWYGYTF